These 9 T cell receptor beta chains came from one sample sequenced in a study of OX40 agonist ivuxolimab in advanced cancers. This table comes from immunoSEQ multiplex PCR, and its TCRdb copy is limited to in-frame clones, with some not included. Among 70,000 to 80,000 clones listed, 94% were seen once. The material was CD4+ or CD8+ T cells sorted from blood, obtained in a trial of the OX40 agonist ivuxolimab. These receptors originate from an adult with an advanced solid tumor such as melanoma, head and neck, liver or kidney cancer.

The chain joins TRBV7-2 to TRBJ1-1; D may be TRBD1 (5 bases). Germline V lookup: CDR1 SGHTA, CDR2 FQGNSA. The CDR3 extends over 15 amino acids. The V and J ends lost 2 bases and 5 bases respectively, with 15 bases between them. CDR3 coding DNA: TGTGCCAGCAGCTTAATCCAGGGTGGAAGGACTGAAGCTTTCTTT. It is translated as CASSLIQGGRTEAFF.

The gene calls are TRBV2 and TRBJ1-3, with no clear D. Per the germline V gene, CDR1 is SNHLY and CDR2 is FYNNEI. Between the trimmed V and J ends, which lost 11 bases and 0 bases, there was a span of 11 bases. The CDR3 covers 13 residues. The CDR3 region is CASHLPSGNTIYF. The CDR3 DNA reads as TGTGCCTCCCATCTGCCCTCTGGAAACACCATATATTTT.

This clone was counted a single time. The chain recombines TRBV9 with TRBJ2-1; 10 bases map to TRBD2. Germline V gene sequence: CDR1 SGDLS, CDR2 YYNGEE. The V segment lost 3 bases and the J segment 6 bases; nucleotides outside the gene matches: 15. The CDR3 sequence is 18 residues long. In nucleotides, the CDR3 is TGTGCCAGCAGCGCCGCTGGAGGGAGTAGCGGGGGGTCCAATGAGCAGTTCTTC. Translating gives CASSAAGGSSGGSNEQFF.

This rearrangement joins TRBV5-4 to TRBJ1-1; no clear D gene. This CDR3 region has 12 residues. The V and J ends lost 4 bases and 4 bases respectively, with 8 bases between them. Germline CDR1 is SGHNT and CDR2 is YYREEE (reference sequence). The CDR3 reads CASSLGSTEAFF. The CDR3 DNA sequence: TGTGCCAGCAGCCTGGGGTCCACTGAAGCTTTCTTT.

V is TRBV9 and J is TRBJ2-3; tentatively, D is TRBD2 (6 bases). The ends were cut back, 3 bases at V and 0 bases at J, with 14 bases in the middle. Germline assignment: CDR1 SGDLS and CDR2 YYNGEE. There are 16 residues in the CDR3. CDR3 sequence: CASSADGSMSTDTQYF. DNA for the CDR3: TGTGCCAGCAGCGCAGACGGGAGTATGAGCACAGATACGCAGTATTTT.

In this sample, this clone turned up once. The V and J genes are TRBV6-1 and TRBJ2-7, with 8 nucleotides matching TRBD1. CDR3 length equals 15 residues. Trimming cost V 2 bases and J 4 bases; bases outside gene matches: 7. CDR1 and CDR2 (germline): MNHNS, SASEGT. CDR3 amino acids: CASSEPGQGRYEQYF. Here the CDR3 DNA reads TGTGCCAGCAGTGAACCTGGACAGGGAAGATACGAGCAGTACTTC.

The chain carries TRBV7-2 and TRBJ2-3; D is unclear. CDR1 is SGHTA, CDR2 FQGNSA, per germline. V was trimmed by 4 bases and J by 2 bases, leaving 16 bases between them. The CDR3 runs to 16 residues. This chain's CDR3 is CASSSSGPSPTDTQYF. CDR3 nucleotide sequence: TGTGCCAGCAGCTCATCGGGCCCCTCACCCACAGATACGCAGTATTTT.

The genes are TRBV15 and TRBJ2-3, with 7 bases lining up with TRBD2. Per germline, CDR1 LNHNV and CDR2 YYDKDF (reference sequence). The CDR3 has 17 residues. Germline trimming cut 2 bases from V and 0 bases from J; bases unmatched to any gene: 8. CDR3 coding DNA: TGTGCCACCAGCAGATCAAGACTAGCACTGAGCACAGATACGCAGTATTTT. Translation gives CATSRSRLALSTDTQYF.

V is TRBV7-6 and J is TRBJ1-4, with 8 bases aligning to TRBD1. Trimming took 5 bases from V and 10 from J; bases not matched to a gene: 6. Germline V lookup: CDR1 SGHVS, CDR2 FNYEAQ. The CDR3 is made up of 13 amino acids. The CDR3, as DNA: TGTGCCAGCAGCCGAGGACAGGGCGGAAAACTGTTTTTT. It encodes CASSRGQGGKLFF. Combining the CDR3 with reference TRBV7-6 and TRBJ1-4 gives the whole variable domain GAGVSQSPRYKVTKRGQDVALRCDPISGHVSLYWYRQALGQGPEFLTYFNYEAQQDKSGLPNDRFSAERPEGSISTLTIQRTEQRDSAMYRCASSRGQGGKLFFGSGTQLSVL.